The 5 T cell receptor beta chains given below trace back to one sample, sequenced in a study of T cells in localized non-small cell lung cancer (dated by TCRdb to 2020 to 2022). To prepare the library, the immunoSEQ multiplex PCR assay was applied. Imported from immuneACCESS, the table was reduced by TCRdb to in-frame sequences with V and J called. These copies leave out some clones; in studies compared against another copy, an unresolved V gene accounts for under half, and the cause of the remainder is not known. Within this sample are about 75,000 clones, with approximately 80% of them counted one time only. The ten largest clones capture less than 9.5% of the sample. Sequencing was performed on peripheral blood, taken before any cancer treatment. The receptors shown here come from an older female donor with stage I lung adenocarcinoma.

The rearrangement joins TRBV5-8 to TRBJ2-2; possibly TRBD2 for D (6 bases). Germline assignment: CDR1 SGHTS and CDR2 YDEGEE. The CDR3 consists of 15 residues. The V end was cut by 3 bases, the J end by 6 bases, with 15 bases between. CDR3 sequence: CASSSGDSPPGELFF. The CDR3 nucleotides are TGTGCCAGCAGCTCGGGGGACTCCCCACCCGGGGAGCTGTTTTTT.

The chain recombines TRBV29-1 with TRBJ2-7, with 11 nucleotides matching TRBD2. CDR3 length equals 13 residues. CDR1 is SQVTM, CDR2 ANQGSEA, per germline. The ends lost 1 base at V and 12 bases at J; junction bases unmatched: 8. This CDR3 is CSVEGTSGSVPYF. The CDR3 DNA reads as TGCAGCGTTGAAGGAACTAGCGGGAGTGTGCCGTACTTC.

The rearrangement links TRBV7-2 to TRBJ2-5, with a weak D call TRBD1 (5 bases). Trimming shortened V by 5 bases and J by 9 bases, and 16 bases separated the two germline ends. The CDR3 has 13 amino acids. Looked up from germline, CDR1 is SGHTA and CDR2 is FQGNSA. The CDR3 region is CASSLTVFGAQYF. The CDR3 DNA sequence: TGTGCCAGCAGCCTGACAGTATTTGGGGCCCAGTACTTC.

The chain joins TRBV23-1 to TRBJ1-1; TRBD1 might be the D (6 bases). TRBV23-1 is recorded as an ORF, its role being uncertain. CDR3 length: 19 residues. The V end was cut by 2 bases, the J end by 4 bases, with 26 bases between. CDR3 sequence (DNA): TGCGCCAGCAGTCAACCCCCCGATTGGGGGCCCAGTATCTCCACTGAAGCTTTCTTT. Amino acids: CASSQPPDWGPSISTEAFF.

This clone was recorded once. The gene calls are TRBV5-8 and TRBJ2-2; D is perhaps TRBD1 (6 bases). The CDR3 loop spans 15 amino acids. Germline V CDR1 and CDR2: SGHTS, YDEGEE. The V end was cut by 2 bases, the J end by 6 bases, with 14 bases between. DNA of the CDR3: TGTGCCAGCAGCTTTAAGAGAGGGGGACCCGGGGAGCTGTTTTTT. The encoded protein is CASSFKRGGPGELFF. Drawing the rest from reference TRBV5-8 and TRBJ2-2, the complete variable domain is EAGVTQSPTHLIKTRGQQATLRCSPISGHTSVYWYQQALGLGLQFLLWYDEGEERNRGNFPPRFSGRQFPNYSSELNVNALELEDSALYLCASSFKRGGPGELFFGEGSRLTVL.